This entry concerns a single T cell receptor beta chain. What it binds is unknown. This entry is derived from a study of blood T cells in healthy people across ages. Study conclusions and caveats: TCR beta diversity correlated strongly with naive T cell percentage.

From germline, CDR1 is MDHEN and CDR2 SYDVKM. The length of the CDR3 is 12 residues. Trimming removed 8 bases at V and 9 bases at J, with 16 bases between. Donors were healthy Caucasian individuals from Russia aged about 6 to 100. For every donor, a draw yielded roughly 9.3 milliliters of peripheral blood. A sample-barcoded 5' primer and a J-beta primer mix were used in a second PCR of roughly 6 to 11 cycles. TCRdb called the 5' RACE reads again in MiXCR, with one record for every CDR3 protein. The sample contains approximately 760,000 distinct CDR3 sequences, roughly 25% of which appear only once. The same sample was also used in a study of T cells of mothers and their children. As that report states: A handful of children and their three healthy Caucasian mothers were the donors.

This sequence originates from a boy aged 5-17 years in good health. The chain recombines TRBV28 with TRBJ1-2; unclear D gene. The sample comprised blood. The CDR3 DNA reads TGTGCCAGCCTAGGAAACAGACGTAGCTACACCTTC. Its protein is CASLGNRRSYTF.